These 20 T cell receptor beta chains originate from one sample sequenced in a study of cytomegalovirus exposure and HLA in healthy donors. Sequenced by immunoSEQ multiplex PCR; TCRdb stores in-frame clones only, minus some. The table records approximately 120,000 clones, about 94% of them present only once. Material for sequencing was PBMCs. The receptors here all came from a woman aged 18-29 years in good health and CMV-seronegative.

V and J are TRBV6-5 and TRBJ1-4; weak D call: TRBD1 (6 bases). CDR3 size: 14 residues. Germline V CDR1 and CDR2: MNHEY, SVGAGI. V lost 5 bases to trimming and J lost 8 bases, with 15 bases between them. This chain's CDR3 is CASSRQAYGEKLFF. The CDR3 DNA is TGTGCCAGCAGTAGACAGGCCTATGGGGAAAAACTGTTTTTT.

The V gene is TRBV7-9, the J gene TRBJ2-1; D perhaps matches TRBD2 (5 bases). CDR1 and CDR2 from the germline V gene are SEHNR and FQNEAQ (reference sequence). The V gene lost 5 bases and the J gene lost 7 bases, with 21 bases spanning the gap. The CDR3 has 16 amino acids. This CDR3 reads CASSHPPGSRRNEQFF. CDR3 bases: TGTGCCAGCAGCCATCCGCCGGGGAGTAGAAGGAATGAGCAGTTCTTC.

This clone was observed a few times. The chain is built from TRBV30 and TRBJ2-7; maybe TRBD2 (5 bases). V was clipped by 6 bases and J by 12 bases, with 21 bases between them. CDR1 GTSNPN and CDR2 SVGIG come from the germline V gene (reference sequence). The CDR3 contains 12 residues. CDR3 coding DNA: TGTGCCTGTACAGAGGGCCCCACTGTGATGTACTTC. It translates to CACTEGPTVMYF.

The chain employs TRBV6-5 and TRBJ1-1, with unresolved D. V dropped 6 bases and J dropped 2 bases, with 13 bases sitting between them. Germline CDR1 is MNHEY and CDR2 is SVGAGI. The CDR3 is made up of 14 amino acids. In nucleotides, the CDR3 is TGTGCCAGCAGACCAGAGGCAGTCAACACTGAAGCTTTCTTT. Translation gives CASRPEAVNTEAFF.

This chain joins TRBV6-1 and TRBJ1-2; 10 positions match TRBD1. The CDR3 extends over 14 amino acids. Germline values: CDR1 MNHNS, CDR2 SASEGT. Trimming took 10 bases from V and 2 from J; bases not matched to a gene: 7. The CDR3 reads CAIRRTGGNYGYTF. The DNA for the CDR3 is TGTGCCATACGCCGGACAGGGGGAAACTATGGCTACACCTTC.

The chain is built from TRBV4-1 and TRBJ2-1; 10 bases map to TRBD2. The CDR3 runs to 16 residues. V shed 0 bases, J shed 2 bases, and the junction held 1 base outside the gene matches. Germline V lookup: CDR1 MGHRA, CDR2 YSYEKL. This chain's CDR3 is CASSQETSGAYNEQFF. DNA of the CDR3: TGCGCCAGCAGCCAAGAAACTAGCGGGGCCTACAATGAGCAGTTCTTC.

The chain has TRBV6-5 and TRBJ1-2; D not certain. The CDR3 consists of 15 residues. CDR1 and CDR2 (germline): MNHEY, SVGAGI. V was trimmed by 2 bases and J by 4 bases, leaving 14 bases between them. CDR3 bases: TGTGCCAGCAGTTACGCGCGGGGAATCGCCTATGGCTACACCTTC. Translation gives CASSYARGIAYGYTF.

This chain uses TRBV2 with TRBJ1-4; D is uncertain. The CDR3 consists of 13 residues. CDR1 SNHLY and CDR2 FYNNEI come from the germline V gene. Deletions cut 6 bases from V and 0 bases from J, with 5 bases between. The CDR3 sequence: CASRQSTNEKLFF. CDR3 nucleotide sequence: TGTGCCAGCAGGCAGTCAACTAATGAAAAACTGTTTTTT.

The chain carries TRBV19 and TRBJ2-1, with TRBD2 as a possible D gene (5 bases). Germline CDR1 LNHDA, CDR2 SQIVND (reference sequence). The V gene lost 7 bases and the J gene lost 10 bases, with 17 bases spanning the gap. The CDR3 runs 13 residues. For the CDR3, the DNA is TGTGCCAGTAACCCCGGAGGCTCCATGGAGCAGTTCTTC. Translation: CASNPGGSMEQFF. Complete variable domain (other parts from reference TRBV19 and TRBJ2-1): DGGITQSPKYLFRKEGQNVTLSCEQNLNHDAMYWYRQDPGQGLRLIYYSQIVNDFQKGDIAEGYSVSREKKESFPLTVTSAQKNPTAFYLCASNPGGSMEQFFGPGTRLTVL.

V and J are TRBV14 and TRBJ1-1; D uncertain. The V end was cut by 6 bases, the J end by 4 bases, with 15 bases between. Germline loops: CDR1 SGHDN, CDR2 FVKESK. The CDR3 is made up of 14 amino acids. The CDR3 reads CASSIHLEGTEAFF. As DNA, the CDR3 is TGTGCCAGCAGTATTCACTTGGAGGGCACTGAAGCTTTCTTT.

The rearrangement links TRBV11-2 to TRBJ2-1; D is perhaps TRBD1 (6 bases). CDR3 length: 14 amino acids. Trimming left V 7 bases short and J 7 bases short, with 17 bases between. Germline assignment: CDR1 SGHAT and CDR2 FQNNGV. The CDR3 reads CASTSRGRGNEQFF. CDR3 DNA sequence: TGTGCCAGCACTTCACGAGGCAGGGGTAATGAGCAGTTCTTC.

The CDR3 spells CASSAGTGNQPQHF. CDR3 in DNA: TGTGCCAGCAGTGCAGGGACAGGCAATCAGCCCCAGCATTTT. V gene TRBV6-1 combines with J gene TRBJ1-5; TRBD1 agrees at 7 bases. V shed 4 bases and J 2 bases; nucleotides not matched to a gene: 2. The CDR3 length is 14 residues. The germline V gene encodes CDR1 MNHNS and CDR2 SASEGT.

The gene calls are TRBV2 and TRBJ2-3; perhaps TRBD1 as D (5 bases). Germline assignment: CDR1 SNHLY and CDR2 FYNNEI. V lost 10 bases, J lost 3 bases, and 14 bases lay in between. This CDR3 region has 13 residues. DNA of the CDR3: TGTGCCACCAATGAGCAGGGAACAGATACGCAGTATTTT. Encoded protein: CATNEQGTDTQYF. Looking up the rest from reference TRBV2 and TRBJ2-3 gives the full variable domain: EPEVTQTPSHQVTQMGQEVILRCVPISNHLYFYWYRQILGQKVEFLVSFYNNEISEKSEIFDDQFSVERPDGSNFTLKIRSTKLEDSAMYFCATNEQGTDTQYFGPGTRLTVL.

The chain recombines TRBV5-6 with TRBJ1-1, with 8 bases matching TRBD1. The CDR3 is 16 amino acids. CDR1 SGHDT and CDR2 YYEEEE come from the germline V gene. J gave up 0 bases and V 2 bases, and 6 bases lay outside the gene matches. The CDR3 here is CASSLGTGTMNTEAFF. Here the CDR3 DNA reads TGTGCCAGCAGCTTAGGGACAGGAACCATGAACACTGAAGCTTTCTTT.

The rearrangement uses TRBV11-2 and TRBJ2-2, with TRBD1 matching over 10 bases. Germline trimming cut 2 bases from V and 4 bases from J; bases unmatched to any gene: 4. The CDR3 consists of 16 residues. Germline CDR1 reads SGHAT; CDR2 reads FQNNGV. This CDR3 is CASSLRWDRGTGELFF. The CDR3 coding sequence is TGTGCCAGCAGCTTAAGATGGGACAGGGGCACCGGGGAGCTGTTTTTT.

V usage is TRBV2 and J usage is TRBJ2-5, with D possibly being TRBD2 (6 bases). V was shortened by 8 bases and J by 3 bases, with 10 bases between the two germline ends. There are 12 residues in the CDR3. CDR1 is SNHLY, CDR2 FYNNEI, per germline. DNA for the CDR3: TGTGCCAGCGGGGACTTGAAAGAGACCCAGTACTTC. Translation: CASGDLKETQYF. Filled out from reference TRBV2 and TRBJ2-5, the complete variable domain reads EPEVTQTPSHQVTQMGQEVILRCVPISNHLYFYWYRQILGQKVEFLVSFYNNEISEKSEIFDDQFSVERPDGSNFTLKIRSTKLEDSAMYFCASGDLKETQYFGPGTRLLVL.

The chain uses TRBV19 and TRBJ1-4, with D possibly being TRBD1 (6 bases). The germline V gene encodes CDR1 LNHDA and CDR2 SQIVND (reference sequence). The CDR3 totals 15 residues. V was trimmed by 7 bases and J by 8 bases, leaving 20 bases between them. The CDR3 sequence is CASKLRGAGAEKLFF. The CDR3 nucleotides are TGTGCCAGTAAACTAAGAGGGGCGGGGGCCGAAAAACTGTTTTTT.

The chain combines TRBV5-1 with TRBJ2-1, with D perhaps matching TRBD2 (7 bases). The CDR3 is made up of 16 amino acids. V lost 2 bases to trimming and J lost 0 bases, with 12 bases between them. Looked up from germline, CDR1 is SGHRS and CDR2 is YFSETQ. CDR3 residues: CASSFGGGPSYNEQFF. The DNA of the CDR3 is TGCGCCAGCAGCTTTGGGGGGGGGCCCTCCTACAATGAGCAGTTCTTC.

The chain couples TRBV6-5 to TRBJ1-2; 8 positions agree with TRBD1. Germline V gene sequence: CDR1 MNHEY, CDR2 SVGAGI. The CDR3 covers 16 residues. The V and J ends lost 2 bases and 1 base, in that order; junction bases with no gene match: 6. The CDR3 loop reads CASSYNRQGSNYGYTF. The CDR3 DNA is TGTGCCAGCAGTTACAACCGACAGGGGAGTAACTATGGCTACACCTTC.

About this clone: The same CDR3 can be traced to other DNA sequences in this sample. The chain recombines TRBV18 with TRBJ1-1; D perhaps matches TRBD1 (5 bases). Trimming stripped 2 bases from V and 1 base from J, with 5 bases between. Looked up from germline, CDR1 is KGHSH and CDR2 is LQKENI. The CDR3 has 13 residues. The DNA for the CDR3 is TGTGCCAGCTCACCAGGACAGAACACTGAAGCTTTCTTT. Protein: CASSPGQNTEAFF.